This entry is about one T cell receptor beta chain. The entry originates in a study of control samples from healthy donors and cancer patients. TCRdb's copy holds only in-frame clones and misses some; the assay was immunoSEQ multiplex PCR. The sample carries fewer than 200,000 clones, about 94% recorded once. The clonotype originates from a man aged 55 to 69 with colorectal cancer. Sequences were obtained from PBMCs.

DNA of the CDR3: TGTGCCAGCAGCTTAAATCTAGCGGATACGCAGTATTTT. Translated, it gives CASSLNLADTQYF. The chain combines TRBV11-3 with TRBJ2-3; TRBD2 is a possible D gene (6 bases). This CDR3 is built from 13 residues. Germline assignment: CDR1 SGHNT and CDR2 YENEEA. V shed 2 bases and J shed 6 bases, with 9 bases lying between them.